This T cell receptor (beta chain) was recovered during a study of neurological immune-mediated disorders (dated by TCRdb to the late 2010s). Background for the entire study: Peripheral blood TCR-beta repertoires from patients with HTLV-I-associated myelopathy (HAM/TSP), patients with multiple sclerosis, and healthy controls were compared in the study using UMI-based sequencing. The 106 TCR-beta libraries covered PBMC samples along with longitudinal samples, technical triplicates, and paired sorted CD4+ and CD8+ T-cell subsets. The cohort included about 66 subjects: around 15 with HAM/TSP, about 35 with multiple sclerosis, and approximately 20 healthy controls.

The research as a whole found: No identical CDR3 amino acid sequences were found to be shared among expanded clones across subjects, suggesting that TCR-beta repertoires were private in all groups. TCR clonal expansion was highest in HAM/TSP patients and lowest in MS patients, with MS patients falling below even healthy controls.

cDNA was synthesized by template-switch 5'RACE using a primer with a 10-nucleotide random unique molecular identifier that tagged each TCR transcript. Every sequencing run yielded over 180 million TCR-beta sequences covering 15-18 subjects. The RNeasy kit was used to extract total RNA. TCR-beta VDJ regions were amplified with primers for the TCR constant region and the 5'RACE anchor, using the KAPA Real-time Library Amplification kit. Sample indexes and Illumina adaptors were added in a first PCR, after which library yield was increased in a second PCR. The roughly 650 bp TCR product was size-selected on a 2% E-gel SizeSelection system after Ampure bead purification. Before pooling, library quality was checked on a Bioanalyzer, concentration was measured with Qubit, and libraries were quantified with the Kapa Library Quantification kit. Libraries were sequenced paired-end 2 x 150 bp on an Illumina HiSeq 2500. To increase sequence diversity, about 25-30% phiX was spiked into each library pool. The authors' analysis ran thus. Quality-filtered reads were processed with the UMI-based MiGEC pipeline, and over 75% of raw TCR sequences were removed by the MiGEC pipeline during error correction. VDJ genes were aligned to IMGT germline references, and clonotypes were defined by unique CDR3 amino acid sequence plus V-J genes. Clonal expansion, Shannon diversity, and CDR3 relatedness (CalcPairwiseDistances, ClusterSamples) were evaluated with VDJtools, and phylogenetic trees were built with CLCbio workbench. Using coefficient-of-variation modelling across technical triplicates, the study counted a clone as expanded if it had at least 8 unique UMIs. Through fastp at Q25 and MiXCR, TCRdb rebuilt clones from the public reads, retaining in-frame beta chains. Rows merge per CDR3 protein into single entries with the most common DNA and genes. The V and J calls come from TCRdb's annotation, not from the publication. This sample holds 33,000 or so distinct CDR3 sequences; around 7.8% were observed only once. Roughly 4.4% of the sample is held by the ten biggest clonotypes.

Per the germline V gene (reference sequence), DFQATT is the CDR1 and SNEGSKA is the CDR2. Spanning cysteine to phenylalanine, the CDR3 consists of 14 amino acids. The read is trimmed to its CDR3 DNA, 42 bases read in frame from base 1. A distance of 11 bases separates the germline ends of V and J, which lose 0 bases and 3 bases respectively. The healthy controls were volunteers from blood banks in Maryland, USA. For the unsorted PBMC libraries, 2 million PBMCs were stored in RNAlater at -80 degrees C until RNA extraction and were used to generate the libraries. Peripheral blood was subjected to Ficoll-Hypaque density gradient centrifugation to isolate PBMCs, which were then cryopreserved in liquid nitrogen. This clonotype was recorded at least ten times. Its antigen is still unknown. No quality values exist for individual bases; no much larger clone is one base distant.

The rearranged chain carries TRBV20-1 and TRBJ2-5, with no D gene named confidently. The TCR comes from a woman aged 35 to 49 in good health. The specimen sequenced was PBMCs. The CDR3: CSARDFELKETQYF. The DNA sequence is as follows: TGCAGTGCTAGAGATTTCGAGTTAAAAGAGACCCAGTACTTC.